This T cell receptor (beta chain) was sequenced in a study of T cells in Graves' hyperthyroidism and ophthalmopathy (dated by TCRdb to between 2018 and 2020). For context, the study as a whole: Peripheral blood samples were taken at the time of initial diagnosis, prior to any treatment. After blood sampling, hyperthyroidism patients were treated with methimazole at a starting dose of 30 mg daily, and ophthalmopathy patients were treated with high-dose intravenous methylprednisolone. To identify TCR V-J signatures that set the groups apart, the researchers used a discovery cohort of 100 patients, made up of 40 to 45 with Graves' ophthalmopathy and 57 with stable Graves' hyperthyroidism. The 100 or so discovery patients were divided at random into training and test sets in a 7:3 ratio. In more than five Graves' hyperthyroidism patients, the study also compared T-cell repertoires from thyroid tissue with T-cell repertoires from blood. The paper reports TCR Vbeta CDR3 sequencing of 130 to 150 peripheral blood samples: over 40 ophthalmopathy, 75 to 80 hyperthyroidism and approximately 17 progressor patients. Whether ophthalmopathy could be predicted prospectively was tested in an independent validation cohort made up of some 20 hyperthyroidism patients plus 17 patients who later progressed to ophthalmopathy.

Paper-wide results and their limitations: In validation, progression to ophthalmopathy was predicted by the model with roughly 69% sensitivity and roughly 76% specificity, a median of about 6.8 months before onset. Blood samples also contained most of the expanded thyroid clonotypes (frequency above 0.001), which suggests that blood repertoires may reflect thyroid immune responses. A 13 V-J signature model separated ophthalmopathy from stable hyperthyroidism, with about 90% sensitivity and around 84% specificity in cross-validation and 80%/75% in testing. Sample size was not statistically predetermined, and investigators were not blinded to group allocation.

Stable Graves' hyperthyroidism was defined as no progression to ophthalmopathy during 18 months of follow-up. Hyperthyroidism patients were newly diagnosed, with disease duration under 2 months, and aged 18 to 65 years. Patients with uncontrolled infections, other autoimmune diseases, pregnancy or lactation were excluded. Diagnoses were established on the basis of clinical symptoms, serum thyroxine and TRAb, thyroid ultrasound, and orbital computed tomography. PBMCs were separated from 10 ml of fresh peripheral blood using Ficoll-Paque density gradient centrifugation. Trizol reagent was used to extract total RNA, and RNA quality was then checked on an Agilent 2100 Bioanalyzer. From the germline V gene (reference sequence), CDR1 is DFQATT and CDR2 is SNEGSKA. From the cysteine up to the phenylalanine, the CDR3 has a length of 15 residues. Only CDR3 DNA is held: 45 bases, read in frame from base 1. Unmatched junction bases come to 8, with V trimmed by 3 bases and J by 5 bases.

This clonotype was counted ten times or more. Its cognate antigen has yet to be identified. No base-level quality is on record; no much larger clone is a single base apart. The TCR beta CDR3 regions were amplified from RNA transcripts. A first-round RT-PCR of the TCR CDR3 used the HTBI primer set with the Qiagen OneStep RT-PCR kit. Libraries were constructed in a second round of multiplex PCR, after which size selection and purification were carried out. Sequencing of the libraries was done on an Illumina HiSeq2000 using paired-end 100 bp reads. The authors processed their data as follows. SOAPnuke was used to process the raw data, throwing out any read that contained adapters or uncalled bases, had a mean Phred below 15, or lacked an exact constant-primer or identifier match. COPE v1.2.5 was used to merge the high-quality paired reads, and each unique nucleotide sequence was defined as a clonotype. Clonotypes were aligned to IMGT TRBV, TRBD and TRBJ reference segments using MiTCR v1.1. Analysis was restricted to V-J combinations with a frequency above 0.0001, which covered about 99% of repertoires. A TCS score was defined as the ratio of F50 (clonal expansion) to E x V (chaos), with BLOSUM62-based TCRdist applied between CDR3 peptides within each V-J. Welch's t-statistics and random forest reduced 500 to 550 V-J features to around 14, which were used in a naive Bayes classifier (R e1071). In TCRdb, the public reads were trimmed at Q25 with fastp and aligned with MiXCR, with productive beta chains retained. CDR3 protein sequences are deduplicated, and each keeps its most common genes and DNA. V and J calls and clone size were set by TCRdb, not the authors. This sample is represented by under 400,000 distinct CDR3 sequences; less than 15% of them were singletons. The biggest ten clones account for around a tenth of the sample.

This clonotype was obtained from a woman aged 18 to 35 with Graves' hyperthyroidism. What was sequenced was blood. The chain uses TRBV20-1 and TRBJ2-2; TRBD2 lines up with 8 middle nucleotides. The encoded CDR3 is CSARTGGGFTGELFF. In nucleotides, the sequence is TGCAGTGCTAGGACGGGAGGGGGGTTTACCGGGGAGCTGTTTTTT.